This T cell receptor (beta chain) was profiled in a study of graft-versus-host responses after intestinal transplantation listed by TCRdb under 2021. At the level of the whole study: Multivisceral, liver-intestinal, or isolated intestinal transplants were received by the recipients. To identify alloreactive clones, pre-transplant mixed lymphocyte reaction products were sequenced and compared with unstimulated pre-transplant donor and recipient T cells. All recipients received anti-thymocyte globulin induction followed by maintenance tacrolimus and steroids for approximately 3 years. Rather than going through the commercial service, samples from three later patients were sequenced in-house on an Illumina MiSeq and processed with MiXCR. A peak of at least 4% donor T cells among recipient peripheral blood mononuclear cells was the definition used for donor T cell macrochimerism. After intestinal transplantation, graft-versus-host and host-versus-graft alloreactive T cell clones in the graft, circulation and bone marrow were tracked using bulk TCR-beta CDR3 sequencing. The cohort enrolled around 23 intestinal transplant recipients including one retransplant, and a few patients lacking pretransplant specimens were excluded.

To prepare the library, the immunoSEQ multiplex PCR assay was applied. Adaptive Biotechnologies carried out high-throughput TCR-beta CDR3 sequencing of genomic DNA for most patients. The authors' pipeline ran thus. Adaptive's ImmunoSEQ software was the source of the TCR sequencing data for approximately 18 patients, while a few other patients were processed with MiXCR and VDJtools. CDR3 nucleotide sequences shared between donor and recipient were removed because the origin of such sequences could not be assigned. To be classed as alloreactive, a clone needed at least 2-fold expansion over unstimulated cells and a minimum CFSE-low frequency of 0.002% (template counts) or 0.001% (read counts). A clone was considered mappable if detected in the sequenced pre-transplant spleen, lymph node, or MLR CFSE-low populations of the donor or recipient. Cumulative frequency of alloreactive clones was calculated as a percentage of all sequences weighted by copy number. TCRdb took this table from immuneACCESS and kept in-frame rearrangements with V and J called. Such tables lack part of the clones; where checked against another copy, unresolved V genes explain under half of the gap, and the rest is unexplained. V and J calls and clone size come straight from that table; D and trimming were deduced from the DNA. Recorded for this sample are tens of thousands of clones; about 93% of them occurred a single time. Approximately 2.9% of the sample is taken by the ten largest.

From cysteine to phenylalanine, the CDR3 is 13 amino acids long. This entry keeps only the CDR3 DNA: 39 bases, framed from base 1. The germline V gene sets CDR1 to SGHDT and CDR2 to YYEEEE. V lost 6 bases and J lost 2 bases; the stretch between them is 6 bases long. On this clone: No cognate antigen has been identified for it. Nothing much larger sits one base from this clone, and base qualities are not available.

Blood samples were collected up to 4 times in the first month after transplant and then at least monthly when available. What the research found in general, with its limitations: In the allografts of patients with donor T cell macrochimerism, GvH to HvG T cell clonal ratios were high. The relatively low number and heterogeneity of intestinal transplant patients limited the conclusions. Early after transplant, declines in HvG clones were associated with peak levels of circulating GvH clones. GvH clones were detected in recipient bone marrow, and some appeared earlier in ileal mucosa or blood, consistent with an intestinal mucosal origin.

This sequence was found in a human patient who received an intestinal transplant, so some T cells may come from the graft donor. The chain uses TRBV5-6 and TRBJ1-6; the D segment cannot be called with confidence. Source: PBMCs, taken 118 days after intestinal transplantation. This receptor carries the CDR3 CASKDAYNSPLHF. The sequenced DNA is TGTGCCAGCAAGGACGCCTATAATTCACCCCTCCACTTT.